Below are 32 T cell receptor beta chains sequenced from a single sample in a study of shared clonotypes between healthy human individuals (dated by TCRdb to 2019 to 2021). The library relied on the immunoSEQ multiplex PCR assay. Sourced from immuneACCESS, this table was stored by TCRdb with only in-frame sequences that have V and J called. A share of the clones is absent; for the studies checked, an unresolved V gene accounts for under half, and the remainder has no known explanation. This sample gives a few million clones in total; 93% of them show up just once. 1.5% to 2% of the sample lies in the top ten. CD8 naive samples were obtained by positive selection for CCR7 among CD45RO-negative cells, yielding a CD45RA+CCR7+ population from which TemRA cells were excluded. The specimen sequenced was naive CD8+ T cells from PBMCs. Explained via the paper, the cell subset or site label denotes: CD45RA+CCR7+. The source of these receptors is a man younger than 30 in good health. Some clones in this sample may be carry-over from other donors' samples.

This clone was seen only once. The chain links TRBV19 to TRBJ2-7, with D perhaps matching TRBD1 (5 bases). Germline V CDR1 and CDR2: LNHDA, SQIVND (reference sequence). V dropped 5 bases and J dropped 2 bases, with 13 bases sitting between them. The CDR3 has 14 residues. The CDR3 sequence: CASSFDSVTYEQYF. CDR3 nucleotides: TGTGCCAGTAGTTTTGACAGTGTTACCTACGAGCAGTACTTC.

The chain employs TRBV6-5 and TRBJ2-3; D is undetermined. The CDR3 contains 15 residues. From germline, CDR1 is MNHEY and CDR2 SVGAGI. Between the trimmed V and J ends, which lost 0 bases and 2 bases, there was a span of 9 bases. CDR3 region: CASSYSRWATDTQYF. The CDR3 coding sequence is TGTGCCAGCAGTTACTCGAGATGGGCCACAGATACGCAGTATTTT.

The chain recombines TRBV5-1 with TRBJ2-3; TRBD1 is a possible D gene (5 bases). The V end was cut by 3 bases, the J end by 2 bases, with 16 bases between. This CDR3 contains 16 residues. Germline lookup yields CDR1 SGHRS and CDR2 YFSETQ. The CDR3 DNA is TGCGCCAGCAGCTCCTACCAGACAGCCTCCACAGATACGCAGTATTTT. Its protein is CASSSYQTASTDTQYF.

The rearrangement joins TRBV27 to TRBJ2-3; 8 bases match TRBD2. The CDR3 has 16 residues. J gave up 6 bases and V 5 bases, and 13 bases lay outside the gene matches. Germline assignment: CDR1 MNHEY and CDR2 SMNVEV (reference sequence). In nucleotides, the CDR3 is TGTGCCAGCAGTCCCTCGGGAGGGCCGTATACGGATACGCAGTATTTT. This sequence encodes CASSPSGGPYTDTQYF.

The table lists this clone with a count of one. This rearrangement joins TRBV2 to TRBJ2-7; perhaps TRBD1 as D (5 bases). In germline, CDR1 is SNHLY, CDR2 FYNNEI. This CDR3 spans 14 amino acids. The V end lost 4 bases, the J end lost 5 bases, and 15 bases lay between the germline ends. This CDR3 is CASSVRAPPHEQYF. CDR3 DNA: TGTGCCAGCAGTGTCAGGGCTCCCCCCCACGAGCAGTACTTC. Full variable domain (remainder filled in from reference TRBV2 and TRBJ2-7): EPEVTQTPSHQVTQMGQEVILRCVPISNHLYFYWYRQILGQKVEFLVSFYNNEISEKSEIFDDQFSVERPDGSNFTLKIRSTKLEDSAMYFCASSVRAPPHEQYFGPGTRLTVT.

The chain carries TRBV28 and TRBJ1-4; no firm D call. The CDR3 runs to 15 residues. CDR1 is MDHEN, CDR2 SYDVKM, per germline. The ends were cut back, 2 bases at V and 3 bases at J, with 10 bases in the middle. The CDR3 DNA is TGTGCCAGCAGTTTACTCACAAGGGCTAATGAAAAACTGTTTTTT. As protein: CASSLLTRANEKLFF. Together with reference TRBV28 and TRBJ1-4, the CDR3 gives the full variable domain: DVKVTQSSRYLVKRTGEKVFLECVQDMDHENMFWYRQDPGLGLRLIYFSYDVKMKEKGDIPEGYSVSREKKERFSLILESASTNQTSMYLCASSLLTRANEKLFFGSGTQLSVL.

This chain uses TRBV28 with TRBJ2-7, with 10 positions matching TRBD2. In germline, CDR1 is MDHEN, CDR2 SYDVKM. Trimming at V came to 5 bases and at J to 0 bases, leaving 19 bases not matched to a gene. There are 20 residues in the CDR3. In nucleotides, the CDR3 is TGTGCCAGCAGTAACGACAGGAAGGCCCGGACTAGCGGTAACTCCTACGAGCAGTACTTC. Protein: CASSNDRKARTSGNSYEQYF.

The chain couples TRBV19 to TRBJ1-5; 7 bases fit TRBD1. CDR1 is LNHDA, CDR2 SQIVND, per germline (reference sequence). The CDR3 is 14 residues long. J was trimmed by 5 bases and V by 5 bases; bases with no gene match: 6. The CDR3 spells CASSLLQGDQPQHF. The CDR3 bases are TGTGCCAGTAGTTTACTCCAGGGGGATCAGCCCCAGCATTTT.

In the case of this clone: At one boundary the junction diverges from the germline segment, which might be a read error. The chain has TRBV30 and TRBJ1-5, with D perhaps matching TRBD1 (5 bases). The CDR3 contains 18 residues. Germline V gene sequence: CDR1 GTSNPN, CDR2 SVGIG (reference sequence). This CDR3 reads CAWSRGFSGDQFYQSQHF. DNA for the CDR3: TGTGCCTGGAGTCGGGGCTTTTCGGGAGATCAATTCTATCAGTCCCAGCATTTT. The full variable domain, with the rest looked up from reference TRBV30 and TRBJ1-5, is SQTIHQWPATLVQPVGSPLSLECTVEGTSNPNLYWYRQAAGRGLQLLFYSVGIGQISSEVPQNLSASRPQDRQFILSSKKLLLSDSGFYLCAWSRGFSGDQFYQSQHFGDGTRLSIL.

The chain couples TRBV30 to TRBJ2-5; maybe TRBD1 (5 bases). The J call is in doubt because the DNA end fits TRBJ2-7 better. The germline gives CDR1 GTSNPN, CDR2 SVGIG (reference sequence). CDR3 size: 15 residues. The CDR3 region is CAWSMGQGLFYEQYF. The CDR3, as DNA: TGTGCCTGGAGTATGGGGCAGGGTCTCTTTTACGAGCAGTACTTC.

The V and J genes are TRBV7-9 and TRBJ2-1; D is possibly TRBD1 (6 bases). The CDR3 covers 17 residues. V was pared by 1 base and J by 2 bases, with 15 bases between. Germline V CDR1 and CDR2: SEHNR, FQNEAQ (reference sequence). As DNA, the CDR3 is TGTGCCAGCAGCTTAGGAGGACCTACAGGGCCCTACAATGAGCAGTTCTTC. Residues: CASSLGGPTGPYNEQFF.

This clone was recorded only once. V gene TRBV5-1 combines with J gene TRBJ1-1; D unclear. The germline CDR1 and CDR2 sequences are SGHRS and YFSETQ. The CDR3 sequence is 18 residues long. Trimming removed 0 bases from V and 3 bases from J, with 21 bases in between. This CDR3 is CASSLANLGVRWDTEAFF. CDR3 in DNA: TGCGCCAGCAGCTTGGCCAATTTAGGAGTTCGGTGGGACACTGAAGCTTTCTTT.

Here the CDR3 DNA reads TGTGCCAGCCCCTTTCCCCCCTTCCGGGGGATTAAGGAGCAGTACTTC. Translating gives CASPFPPFRGIKEQYF. The rearrangement joins TRBV27 to TRBJ2-7, with a weak D call TRBD2 (6 bases). CDR1 MNHEY and CDR2 SMNVEV come from the germline V gene (reference sequence). CDR3 length: 16 amino acids. V was shortened by 8 bases and J by 7 bases, with 27 bases between the two germline ends.

The chain combines TRBV7-9 with TRBJ1-4, with unresolved D. CDR3 length: 13 residues. V lost 5 bases and J lost 5, with 9 bases in between. The germline V gene encodes CDR1 SEHNR and CDR2 FQNEAQ (reference sequence). CDR3 in amino acids: CASSPILNEKLFF. The CDR3 coding sequence is TGTGCCAGCAGCCCGATCCTGAATGAAAAACTGTTTTTT.

This clone has just one count. The chain's CDR3 is CASRLAGGAYNEQFF. The CDR3 region has the DNA TGCGCCAGCAGACTAGCGGGAGGTGCCTACAATGAGCAGTTCTTC. V is TRBV5-1 and J is TRBJ2-1; 12 bases map to TRBD2. This CDR3 contains 15 residues. The trim removed 5 bases at V and 2 bases at J, leaving 2 bases unmatched. Germline CDR1 is SGHRS and CDR2 is YFSETQ.

This clone was seen just once. The CDR3 sequence: CASSLTLRWYEQYF. Written as DNA, the CDR3 is TGTGCCAGCAGCTTAACTCTAAGGTGGTACGAGCAGTACTTC. The chain links TRBV11-2 to TRBJ2-7; D is unclear. The CDR3 contains 14 residues. Germline V CDR1 and CDR2: SGHAT, FQNNGV. The V and J ends lost 2 bases and 4 bases respectively, with 12 bases between them.

The chain has TRBV6-5 and TRBJ2-1; D not resolved. CDR1 and CDR2 from the germline V gene are MNHEY and SVGAGI. This CDR3 comprises 15 residues. The ends were cut back, 2 bases at V and 6 bases at J, with 14 bases in the middle. CDR3 bases: TGTGCCAGCAGTTACGGAACGCGCCCCAGCAATGAGCAGTTCTTC. Protein sequence: CASSYGTRPSNEQFF.

CDR3 loop: CASSPRDVRTGELFF. DNA for the CDR3: TGCGCCAGCAGCCCTAGGGACGTTCGCACCGGGGAGCTGTTTTTT. V usage is TRBV4-1 and J usage is TRBJ2-2; D is perhaps TRBD1 or TRBD2 (5 bases each). There are 15 residues in the CDR3. V gave up 4 bases and J gave up 4 bases, with 13 bases separating them. Germline CDR1 MGHRA, CDR2 YSYEKL.

This chain joins TRBV7-9 and TRBJ2-5; tentative D call: TRBD2 (6 bases). The CDR3 totals 15 residues. Between the trimmed V and J ends, which lost 5 bases and 5 bases, there was a span of 18 bases. Germline V gene lookup returns CDR1 SEHNR and CDR2 FQNEAQ (reference sequence). The CDR3 loop is CASSPPGGGEETQYF. CDR3 in DNA: TGTGCCAGCAGCCCACCAGGAGGCGGGGAGGAGACCCAGTACTTC.

As for this clone: The same CDR3 also results from other DNA sequences found in this sample. V usage is TRBV6-6 and J usage is TRBJ2-3, with D perhaps TRBD2 (5 bases). Germline CDR1 is MNHNY and CDR2 is SVGAGI (reference sequence). V was shortened by 0 bases and J by 6 bases, with 7 bases between the two germline ends. The CDR3 loop spans 13 amino acids. CDR3 region: CASSYSGGDTQYF. CDR3 coding DNA: TGTGCCAGCAGTTACTCGGGCGGGGATACGCAGTATTTT.

The chain couples TRBV19 to TRBJ2-7; 14 nucleotides align to TRBD2. The CDR3 spans 18 residues. V was clipped by 5 bases and J by 0 bases; unmatched bases: 9. Germline V gene data show CDR1 as LNHDA and CDR2 as SQIVND (reference sequence). CDR3 nucleotide sequence: TGTGCCAGTAGTCCCCACGGACTAGCGGGAGGTCGCTCCTACGAGCAGTACTTC. Amino acid sequence: CASSPHGLAGGRSYEQYF.

The chain carries TRBV9 and TRBJ2-1; D is ambiguous. The CDR3 loop spans 15 amino acids. Trimming removed 3 bases from V and 1 base from J, with 11 bases in between. The germline gives CDR1 SGDLS, CDR2 YYNGEE. For the CDR3, the DNA is TGTGCCAGCAGCGCCACAAGGGCTTCCTACAATGAGCAGTTCTTC. This encodes CASSATRASYNEQFF.

This chain connects TRBV29-1 to TRBJ2-7, with no clear D. The CDR3 is 12 residues long. Germline loops: CDR1 SQVTM, CDR2 ANQGSEA. V lost 4 bases and J 2 bases, leaving 9 bases between the germline ends. CDR3 sequence: CSVAPNPYEQYF. The DNA for the CDR3 is TGCAGCGTTGCTCCGAACCCCTACGAGCAGTACTTC.

This sequence joins TRBV28 and TRBJ2-3; a possible D gene is TRBD2 (6 bases). Germline V gene data show CDR1 as MDHEN and CDR2 as SYDVKM. Trimming left V 7 bases short and J 4 bases short, with 18 bases between. The CDR3 length is 15 residues. The CDR3 spells CASNKMAGSSDTQYF. Here the CDR3 DNA reads TGTGCCAGCAATAAAATGGCGGGATCGTCAGATACGCAGTATTTT.

The chain combines TRBV28 with TRBJ1-5; 8 positions match TRBD1. Germline CDR1 reads MDHEN; CDR2 reads SYDVKM. V dropped 5 bases and J dropped 4; count of bases not matched to a gene: 4. CDR3 length: 14 amino acids. In DNA form, the CDR3 reads TGTGCCAGCAGTCCCGGACAGGGAAATCAGCCCCAGCATTTT. This sequence encodes CASSPGQGNQPQHF.

The rearrangement uses TRBV7-8 and TRBJ2-7; 8 bases are shared with TRBD2. CDR3 length: 16 amino acids. Germline CDR1 reads SGHVS; CDR2 reads FQNEAQ. The J segment lost 3 bases and the V segment lost 5 bases, leaving 12 bases of the junction unmatched. This CDR3 is CASSPARLAPLYEQYF. CDR3 bases: TGTGCCAGCAGCCCGGCCAGACTAGCGCCTCTCTACGAGCAGTACTTC.

V usage is TRBV11-2 and J usage is TRBJ2-3, with D possibly TRBD2 on 5 matching bases. V gave up 1 base and J gave up 5 bases, with 13 bases separating them. CDR1 SGHAT and CDR2 FQNNGV come from the germline V gene. The length of the CDR3 is 15 residues. CDR3 sequence: CASSLGVLAGDTQYF. The CDR3 bases are TGTGCCAGCAGCTTAGGTGTGCTAGCTGGAGATACGCAGTATTTT.

This rearrangement joins TRBV7-9 to TRBJ2-7, with 7 bases aligning to TRBD1. CDR3 length: 13 amino acids. Looked up from germline, CDR1 is SEHNR and CDR2 is FQNEAQ (reference sequence). V lost 6 bases and J lost 6; bases outside the gene matches: 8. The CDR3 nucleotides read TGTGCCAGCAGTCCCGGGACAGACCCCGAGCAGTACTTC. Protein sequence: CASSPGTDPEQYF.

V gene TRBV27 combines with J gene TRBJ2-1; D is undetermined. V lost 5 bases and J 0 bases, leaving 17 bases between the germline ends. This CDR3 comprises 17 residues. Germline CDR1 is MNHEY and CDR2 is SMNVEV (reference sequence). The CDR3 nucleotides are TGTGCCAGCAGTCTAATAGGACCTGAAGGCTCCTACAATGAGCAGTTCTTC. Translating gives CASSLIGPEGSYNEQFF.

The chain is built from TRBV2 and TRBJ2-7; TRBD2 matches 12 bases. V lost 7 bases, J lost 2 bases, and 9 bases stayed unmatched. This CDR3 comprises 16 residues. Germline V gives CDR1 SNHLY, CDR2 FYNNEI. DNA for the CDR3: TGTGCCAGCATGGGACTAGCGGGCAAGCAGGCCTACGAGCAGTACTTC. Encoded protein: CASMGLAGKQAYEQYF.

The V gene is TRBV10-3, the J gene TRBJ1-1; 7 bases line up with TRBD1. J gave up 0 bases and V 0 bases, and 1 base lay outside the gene matches. CDR1 and CDR2 from the germline V gene are ENHRY and SYGVKD. The CDR3 is 15 amino acids. The CDR3 loop is CAISESTGMNTEAFF. In nucleotides, the CDR3 is TGTGCCATCAGTGAGTCGACAGGGATGAACACTGAAGCTTTCTTT.

The V and J genes are TRBV11-2 and TRBJ2-3; 10 bases are shared with TRBD2. Trimming removed 2 bases from V and 3 bases from J; junction bases left unmatched: 5. This CDR3 spans 16 amino acids. Germline V gene sequence: CDR1 SGHAT, CDR2 FQNNGV. For the CDR3, the DNA is TGTGCCAGCAGCTTACTAGCGGGAGTGGGTACAGATACGCAGTATTTT. It is translated as CASSLLAGVGTDTQYF.